These 6 T cell receptor beta chains came from one sample sequenced in a study of PD-1 blockade in classical Hodgkin lymphoma. TCRdb keeps only in-frame clones here, not all; method: immunoSEQ multiplex PCR. The profile covers 100,000 to 120,000 clones, with around 90% appearing a single time and around 19% taken by the ten largest. This sample's time point: cycle 4 day 1 (C4D1), after five to seven weeks of nivolumab. All patients experienced relapse after autologous stem cell transplantation, and brentuximab vedotin exposure was variable. The specimen was peripheral blood mononuclear cells (PBMCs), collected before the fourth cycle of nivolumab. Every receptor here comes from a human donor with classical Hodgkin lymphoma.

The gene calls are TRBV19 and TRBJ2-7; 7 positions agree with TRBD1. CDR3 length equals 14 residues. The germline V gene has CDR1 LNHDA and CDR2 SQIVND (reference sequence). The junction had 5 bases not matched to a gene; V was cut back by 4 bases and J by 2 bases. The CDR3 DNA sequence: TGTGCCAGTAGTACGAGACAGGGACCCTACGAGCAGTACTTC. It encodes CASSTRQGPYEQYF.

This chain joins TRBV19 and TRBJ2-2, with no clear D. The CDR3 is 17 amino acids. The germline V gene has CDR1 LNHDA and CDR2 SQIVND (reference sequence). V shed 3 bases and J shed 1 base, with 15 bases lying between them. DNA for the CDR3: TGTGCCAGTAGTATTCAGACTCAGCCAAAGAACACCGGGGAGCTGTTTTTT. Translating it yields CASSIQTQPKNTGELFF.

J is TRBJ1-1 and V is TRBV5-1; D gene ambiguous. The V end lost 1 base, the J end lost 1 base, and 14 bases lay between the germline ends. CDR3 size: 16 residues. From germline, CDR1 is SGHRS and CDR2 YFSETQ. The CDR3 is CASSLYGTPPNTEAFF. CDR3 DNA: TGCGCCAGCAGCTTGTACGGAACCCCCCCGAACACTGAAGCTTTCTTT.

The chain employs TRBV28 and TRBJ1-1; possible D gene TRBD1, 5 bases. The CDR3 is made up of 11 amino acids. Trimming removed 10 bases from V and 11 bases from J, with 17 bases in between. Looked up from germline, CDR1 is MDHEN and CDR2 is SYDVKM. CDR3 sequence: CATRQARDAFF. The CDR3 nucleotides read TGTGCCACCCGGCAGGCGAGGGACGCTTTCTTT.

V and J are TRBV25-1 and TRBJ2-5; D may be TRBD1 (6 bases). The CDR3 contains 14 residues. Trimming left V 6 bases short and J 1 base short, with 12 bases between. CDR1 and CDR2 from the germline V gene are MGHDK and SYGVNS. The CDR3 DNA sequence: TGTGCCAGCAGCTCCTGGGGGCCCCAAGAGACCCAGTACTTC. It is translated as CASSSWGPQETQYF.

The chain is built from TRBV11-2 and TRBJ1-1; TRBD1 agrees at 7 bases. V was pared by 5 bases and J by 10 bases, with 7 bases of the junction left unmatched. The CDR3 runs 12 residues. Germline-derived CDR1 and CDR2 are SGHAT and FQNNGV. DNA of the CDR3: TGTGCCAGCAGCACTACAGGGGTAGGAGCTTTCTTT. Translation gives CASSTTGVGAFF. The whole variable domain, remainder taken from reference TRBV11-2 and TRBJ1-1, is EAGVAQSPRYKIIEKRQSVAFWCNPISGHATLYWYQQILGQGPKLLIQFQNNGVVDDSQLPKDRFSAERLKGVDSTLKIQPAKLEDSAVYLCASSTTGVGAFFGQGTRLTVV.